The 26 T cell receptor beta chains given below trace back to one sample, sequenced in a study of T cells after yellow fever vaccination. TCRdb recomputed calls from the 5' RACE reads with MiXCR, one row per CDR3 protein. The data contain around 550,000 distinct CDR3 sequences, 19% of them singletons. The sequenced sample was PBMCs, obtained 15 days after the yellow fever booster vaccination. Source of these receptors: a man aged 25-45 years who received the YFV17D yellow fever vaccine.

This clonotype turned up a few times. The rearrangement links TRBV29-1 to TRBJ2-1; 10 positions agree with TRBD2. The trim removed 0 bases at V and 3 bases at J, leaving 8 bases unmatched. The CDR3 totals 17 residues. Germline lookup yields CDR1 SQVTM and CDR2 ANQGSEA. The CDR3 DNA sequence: TGCAGCGTTGAAGAAGGTAGCGGGAGGACAAGCTACAATGAGCAGTTCTTC. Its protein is CSVEEGSGRTSYNEQFF.

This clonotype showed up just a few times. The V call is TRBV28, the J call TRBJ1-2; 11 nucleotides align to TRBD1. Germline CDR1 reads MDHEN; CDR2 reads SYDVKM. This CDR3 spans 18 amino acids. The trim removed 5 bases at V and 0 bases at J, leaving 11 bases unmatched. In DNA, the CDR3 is TGTGCCAGCAGTCGAATCCGGGACAGGGGGTTAACTAACTATGGCTACACCTTC. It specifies CASSRIRDRGLTNYGYTF.

The DNA for the CDR3 is TGTGCCAGCAGCTGGACTAGCGGCGATAGCACAGATACGCAGTATTTT. Its protein product is CASSWTSGDSTDTQYF. The V gene is TRBV5-6, the J gene TRBJ2-3; TRBD2 aligns across 10 bases. The CDR3 extends over 16 amino acids. The germline V gene has CDR1 SGHDT and CDR2 YYEEEE. V was pared by 3 bases and J by 0 bases, with 4 bases of the junction left unmatched.

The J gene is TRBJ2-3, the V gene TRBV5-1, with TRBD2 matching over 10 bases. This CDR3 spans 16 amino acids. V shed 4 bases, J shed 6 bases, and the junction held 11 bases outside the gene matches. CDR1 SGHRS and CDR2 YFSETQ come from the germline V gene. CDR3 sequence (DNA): TGCGCCAGCAGCGCACTAGCGGGACCCCCTGGGGATACGCAGTATTTT. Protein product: CASSALAGPPGDTQYF.

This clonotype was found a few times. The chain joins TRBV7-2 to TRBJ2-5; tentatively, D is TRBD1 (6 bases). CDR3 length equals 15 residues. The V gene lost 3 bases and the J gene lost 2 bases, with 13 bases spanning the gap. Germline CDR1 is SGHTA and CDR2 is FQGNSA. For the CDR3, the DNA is TGTGCCAGCAGCTTCCCCACAGGGCTTCAAGAGACCCAGTACTTC. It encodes CASSFPTGLQETQYF.

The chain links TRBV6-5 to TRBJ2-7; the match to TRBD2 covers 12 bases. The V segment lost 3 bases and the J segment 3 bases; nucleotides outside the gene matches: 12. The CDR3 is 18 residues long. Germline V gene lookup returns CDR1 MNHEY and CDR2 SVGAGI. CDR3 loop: CASSYRPSGRESRYEQYF. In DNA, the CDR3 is TGTGCCAGCAGTTATCGTCCTAGCGGGAGGGAGTCCCGCTACGAGCAGTACTTC.

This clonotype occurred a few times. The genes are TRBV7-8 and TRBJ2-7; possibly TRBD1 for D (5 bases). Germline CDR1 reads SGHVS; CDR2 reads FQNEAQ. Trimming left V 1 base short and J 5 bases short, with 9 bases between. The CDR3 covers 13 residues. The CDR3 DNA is TGTGCCAGCAGCTTAGGGACACAGAACGAGCAGTACTTC. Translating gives CASSLGTQNEQYF. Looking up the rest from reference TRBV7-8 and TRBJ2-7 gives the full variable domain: GAGVSQSPRYKVAKRGQDVALRCDPISGHVSLFWYQQALGQGPEFLTYFQNEAQLDKSGLPSDRFFAERPEGSVSTLKIQRTQQEDSAVYLCASSLGTQNEQYFGPGTRLTVT.

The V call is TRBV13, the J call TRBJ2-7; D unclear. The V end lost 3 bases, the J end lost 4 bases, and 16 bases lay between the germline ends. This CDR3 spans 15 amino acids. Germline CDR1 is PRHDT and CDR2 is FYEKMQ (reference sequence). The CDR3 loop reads CASSFSVELRYEQYF. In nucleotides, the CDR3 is TGTGCCAGCAGCTTTTCCGTAGAGCTTCGATACGAGCAGTACTTC.

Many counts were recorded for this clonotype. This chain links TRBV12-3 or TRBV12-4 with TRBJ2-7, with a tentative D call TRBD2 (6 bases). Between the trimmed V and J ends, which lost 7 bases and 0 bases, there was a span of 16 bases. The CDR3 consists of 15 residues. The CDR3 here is CASTYSGESSYEQYF. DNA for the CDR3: TGTGCCAGCACCTATTCGGGGGAAAGCTCCTACGAGCAGTACTTC.

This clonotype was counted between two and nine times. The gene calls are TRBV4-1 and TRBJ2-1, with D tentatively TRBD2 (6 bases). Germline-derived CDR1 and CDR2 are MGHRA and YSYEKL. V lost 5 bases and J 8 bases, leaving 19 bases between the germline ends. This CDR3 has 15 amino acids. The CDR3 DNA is TGCGCCAGCAGCTCCCGGGACTCGATCGGCTATGAGCAGTTCTTC. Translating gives CASSSRDSIGYEQFF.

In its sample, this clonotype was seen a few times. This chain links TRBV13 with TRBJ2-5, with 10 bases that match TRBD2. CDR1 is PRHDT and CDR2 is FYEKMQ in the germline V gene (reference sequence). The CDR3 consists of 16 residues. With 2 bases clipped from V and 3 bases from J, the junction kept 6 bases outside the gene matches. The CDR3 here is CASSLRRTSGKETQYF. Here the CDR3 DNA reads TGTGCCAGCAGCTTACGTCGGACTAGCGGAAAAGAGACCCAGTACTTC. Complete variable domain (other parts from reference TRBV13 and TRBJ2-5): AAGVIQSPRHLIKEKRETATLKCYPIPRHDTVYWYQQGPGQDPQFLISFYEKMQSDKGSIPDRFSAQQFSDYHSELNMSSLELGDSALYFCASSLRRTSGKETQYFGPGTRLLVL.

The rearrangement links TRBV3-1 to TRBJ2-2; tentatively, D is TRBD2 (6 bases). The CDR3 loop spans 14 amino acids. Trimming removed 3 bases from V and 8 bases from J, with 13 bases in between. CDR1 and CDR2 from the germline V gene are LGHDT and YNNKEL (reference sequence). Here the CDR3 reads CASSHGGAGGELFF. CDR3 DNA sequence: TGTGCCAGCAGCCATGGCGGCGCGGGGGGGGAGCTGTTTTTT. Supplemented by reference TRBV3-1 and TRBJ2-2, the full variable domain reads DTAVSQTPKYLVTQMGNDKSIKCEQNLGHDTMYWYKQDSKKFLKIMFSYNNKELIINETVPNRFSPKSPDKAHLNLHINSLELGDSAVYFCASSHGGAGGELFFGEGSRLTVL.

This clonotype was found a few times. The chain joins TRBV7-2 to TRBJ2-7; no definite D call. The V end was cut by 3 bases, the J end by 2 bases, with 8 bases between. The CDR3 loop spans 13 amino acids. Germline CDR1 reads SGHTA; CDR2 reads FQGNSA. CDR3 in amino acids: CASSFSGTYEQYF. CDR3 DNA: TGTGCCAGCAGCTTTAGTGGGACCTACGAGCAGTACTTC. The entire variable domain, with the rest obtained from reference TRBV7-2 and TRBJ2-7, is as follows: GAGVSQSPSNKVTEKGKDVELRCDPISGHTALYWYRQSLGQGLEFLIYFQGNSAPDKSGLPSDRFSAERTGGSVSTLTIQRTQQEDSAVYLCASSFSGTYEQYFGPGTRLTVT.

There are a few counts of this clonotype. The CDR3 coding sequence is TGCAGTGTCCGACTAGCTACCAAAAACATTCAGTACTTC. Protein: CSVRLATKNIQYF. This chain joins TRBV20-1 and TRBJ2-4; TRBD2 agrees at 7 bases. This CDR3 contains 13 residues. From germline, CDR1 is DFQATT and CDR2 SNEGSKA (reference sequence). Trimming cost V 7 bases and J 2 bases; bases outside gene matches: 5.

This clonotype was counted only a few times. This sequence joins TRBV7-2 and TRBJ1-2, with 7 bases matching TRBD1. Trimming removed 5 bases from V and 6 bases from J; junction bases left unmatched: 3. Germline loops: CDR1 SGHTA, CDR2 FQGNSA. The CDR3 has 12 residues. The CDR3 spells CASSHDRDGYTF. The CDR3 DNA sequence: TGTGCCAGCAGCCACGACAGGGATGGCTACACCTTC.

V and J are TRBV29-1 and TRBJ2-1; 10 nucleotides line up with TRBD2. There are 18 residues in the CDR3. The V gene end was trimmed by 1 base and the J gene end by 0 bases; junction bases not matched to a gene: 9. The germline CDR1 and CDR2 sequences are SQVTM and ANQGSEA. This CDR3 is CSVEGLAGEGSSYNEQFF. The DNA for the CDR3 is TGCAGCGTTGAAGGGCTAGCGGGAGAAGGGAGCTCCTACAATGAGCAGTTCTTC.

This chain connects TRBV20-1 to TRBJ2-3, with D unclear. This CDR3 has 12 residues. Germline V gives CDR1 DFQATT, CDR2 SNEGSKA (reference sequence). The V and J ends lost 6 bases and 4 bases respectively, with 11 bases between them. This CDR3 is CSAPAWADTQYF. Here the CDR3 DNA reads TGCAGTGCACCAGCCTGGGCAGATACGCAGTATTTT.

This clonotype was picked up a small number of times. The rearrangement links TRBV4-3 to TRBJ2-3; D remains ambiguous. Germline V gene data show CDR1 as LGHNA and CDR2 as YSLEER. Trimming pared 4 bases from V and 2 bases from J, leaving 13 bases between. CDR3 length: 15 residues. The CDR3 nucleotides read TGCGCCAGCAGCCCCCTTATGGAACCCACAGATACGCAGTATTTT. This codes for CASSPLMEPTDTQYF.

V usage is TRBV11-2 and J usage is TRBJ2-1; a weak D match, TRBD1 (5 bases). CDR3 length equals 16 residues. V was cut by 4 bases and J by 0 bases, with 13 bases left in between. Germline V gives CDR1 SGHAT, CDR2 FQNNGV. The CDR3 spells CASSSLTAHSYNEQFF. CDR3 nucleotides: TGTGCCAGCAGCTCGTTGACAGCTCACTCCTACAATGAGCAGTTCTTC.

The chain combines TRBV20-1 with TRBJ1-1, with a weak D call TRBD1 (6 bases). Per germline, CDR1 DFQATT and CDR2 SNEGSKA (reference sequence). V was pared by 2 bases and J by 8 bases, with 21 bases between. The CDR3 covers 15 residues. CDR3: CSARTEWTAHTEAFF. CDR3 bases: TGCAGTGCTAGAACGGAATGGACAGCCCATACCGAAGCTTTCTTT.

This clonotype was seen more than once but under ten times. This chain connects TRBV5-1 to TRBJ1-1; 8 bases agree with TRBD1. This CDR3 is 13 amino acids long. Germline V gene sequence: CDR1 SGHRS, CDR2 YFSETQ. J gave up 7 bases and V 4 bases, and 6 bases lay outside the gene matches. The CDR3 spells CASSPRTGFEAFF. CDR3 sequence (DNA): TGCGCCAGCAGCCCCCGGACAGGGTTTGAAGCTTTCTTT.

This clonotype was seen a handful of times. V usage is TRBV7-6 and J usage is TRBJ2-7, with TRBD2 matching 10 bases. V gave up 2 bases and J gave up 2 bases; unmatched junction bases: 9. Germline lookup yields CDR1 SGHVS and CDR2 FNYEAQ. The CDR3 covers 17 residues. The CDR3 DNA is TGTGCCAGCAGCTTATTGACTAGCGGGCGAATTCCCTACGAGCAGTACTTC. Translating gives CASSLLTSGRIPYEQYF.

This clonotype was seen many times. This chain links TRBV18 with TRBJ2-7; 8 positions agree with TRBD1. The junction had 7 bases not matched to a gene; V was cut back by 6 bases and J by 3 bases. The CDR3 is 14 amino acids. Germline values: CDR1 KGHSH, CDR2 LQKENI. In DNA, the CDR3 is TGTGCCAGCTCCGCACAGGGGGTTCACTACGAGCAGTACTTC. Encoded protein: CASSAQGVHYEQYF.

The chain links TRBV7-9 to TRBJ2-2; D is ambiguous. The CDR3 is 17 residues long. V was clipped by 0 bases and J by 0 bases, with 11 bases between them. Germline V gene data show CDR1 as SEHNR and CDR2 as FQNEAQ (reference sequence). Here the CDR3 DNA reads TGTGCCAGCAGCTTAGCGCAATACCCCGCGAACACCGGGGAGCTGTTTTTT. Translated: CASSLAQYPANTGELFF.

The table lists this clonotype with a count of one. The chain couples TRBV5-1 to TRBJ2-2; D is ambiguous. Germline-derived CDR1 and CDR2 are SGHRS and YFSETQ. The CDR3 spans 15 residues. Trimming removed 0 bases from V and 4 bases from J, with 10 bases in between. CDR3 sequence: CASSLVNHITGELFF. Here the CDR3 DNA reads TGCGCCAGCAGCTTGGTAAATCATATCACCGGGGAGCTGTTTTTT.

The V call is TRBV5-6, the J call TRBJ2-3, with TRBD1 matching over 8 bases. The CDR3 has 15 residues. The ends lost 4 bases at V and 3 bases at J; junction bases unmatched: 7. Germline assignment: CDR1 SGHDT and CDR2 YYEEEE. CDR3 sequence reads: CASSQYRGVTDTQYF. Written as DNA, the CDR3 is TGTGCCAGCAGCCAATACAGGGGGGTTACAGATACGCAGTATTTT.